Listed below are T cell receptor beta chains from one sample, sequenced in a study of shared clonotypes between healthy human individuals. Using immunoSEQ multiplex PCR, the repertoire was profiled, and TCRdb retains in-frame clones only, with some absent. The top ten clones hold around 0.15% of a sample with approximately 2.5 million clones, approximately 90% of them seen once. Sequenced input: naive CD4+ T cells sorted from blood. The receptors derive from a man aged 18-30 years in good health. Both conserved end residues are part of each CDR3. Each record gives: D gene, V gene, CDR3 length, J gene, clone size, CDR3 DNA, CDR3 protein. A D gene is named only where the DNA matches it firmly. Size is omitted from some rows. Given values are once, few, many or a class for expanded clones.

TRBD1	TRBV18	14	TRBJ1-1	NA	TGTGCCAGCTCACCAATGCAGGGGGGAACTGAAGCTTTCTTT	CASSPMQGGTEAFF
NA	TRBV6-5	13	TRBJ1-1	once	TGTGCCAGCAGCCGTAAGGGAGGCACTGAAGCTTTCTTT	CASSRKGGTEAFF
TRBD2	TRBV7-2	15	TRBJ2-7	NA	TGTGCCAGCAGCTTAGATGTGCGGGAGGGCTGCGAGCAGTACTTC	CASSLDVREGCEQYF
NA	TRBV10-3	15	TRBJ1-1	NA	TGTGCCATCAGTGAGTCGGCTATGGGGGGTACTGAAGCTTTCTTT	CAISESAMGGTEAFF
NA	TRBV6-5	15	TRBJ2-1	NA	TGTGCCAGCAGTTACTCTTGGGGTAGGCACAATGAGCAGTTCTTC	CASSYSWGRHNEQFF
NA	TRBV5-1	15	TRBJ2-5	NA	TGCGCCAGCAGCGAGACCGATATGTACCAAGAGACCCAGTACTTC	CASSETDMYQETQYF
TRBD2	TRBV6-1	15	TRBJ2-7	NA	TGTGCCAGCAGGCCGACGGGGGAGGGCCGCTACGAGCAGTACTTC	CASRPTGEGRYEQYF
TRBD2	TRBV11-2	16	TRBJ2-1	NA	TGTGCCAGCAGCTTAGGGGCTGGCGGGAGCGGGAATGAGCAGTTCTTC	CASSLGAGGSGNEQFF
NA	TRBV6-1	12	TRBJ1-3	NA	TGTGCCAGCAGGGCCCTCACGGACCCCATATATTTT	CASRALTDPIYF
TRBD1	TRBV11-2	15	TRBJ1-3	NA	TGTGCCAGCAGCGCACAGGGGGCCGCTGGAAACACCATATATTTT	CASSAQGAAGNTIYF
NA	TRBV2	14	TRBJ1-4	NA	TGTGCCAGCAGTCCTCAGGGGAGGGCTGAAAAACTGTTTTTT	CASSPQGRAEKLFF
NA	TRBV2	15	TRBJ2-3	few	TGTGCCAGCAGGGCCTGGGGCGGGAGCACAGATACGCAGTATTTT	CASRAWGGSTDTQYF
TRBD1	TRBV5-1	15	TRBJ2-1	NA	TGCGCCAGCAGCAGGGGACAGGGGCCGGGGGATGAGCAGTTCTTC	CASSRGQGPGDEQFF
NA	TRBV10-3	11	TRBJ2-3	once	TGTGCCATCAAATCTGGCGATACGCAGTATTTT	CAIKSGDTQYF
NA	TRBV2	13	TRBJ1-1	few	TGTGCCAGCAGTGGAGAGGGGCGGACTGAAGCTTTCTTT	CASSGEGRTEAFF
NA	TRBV10-3	16	TRBJ2-3	once	TGTGCCATCAGTGATCGGGACACCGCTCAACGGATAACGCAGTATTTT	CAISDRDTAQRITQYF
NA	TRBV9	16	TRBJ1-3	NA	TGTGCCAGCAGCGTAACGGACAGTTTAACTGGAAACACCATATATTTT	CASSVTDSLTGNTIYF
NA	TRBV5-1	12	TRBJ2-7	NA	TGCGCCAGCAGCCTTGGTCCAGGGTCCCTATACTTC	CASSLGPGSLYF
TRBD2	TRBV9	16	TRBJ2-2	NA	TGTGCCAGCAGCAGGACTAGCGGGGTGAACACCGGGGAGCTGTTTTTT	CASSRTSGVNTGELFF
NA	TRBV30	15	TRBJ2-7	NA	TGTGCCTGGAGTGTACGAGGGACGGTAGCCTACGAGCAGTACTTC	CAWSVRGTVAYEQYF
NA	TRBV11-3	14	TRBJ1-1	few	TGTGCCAGCAGCTTGAGACCGCAGAACACTGAAGCTTTCTTT	CASSLRPQNTEAFF
NA	TRBV7-2	11	TRBJ1-1	NA	TGTGCCAGCACCTCAACGCCTGAAGCTTTCTTT	CASTSTPEAFF
TRBD1	TRBV7-6	16	TRBJ1-2	NA	TGTGCCAGCAGCCCCAAGACAGGGGCTGTGAGCTATGGCTACACCTTC	CASSPKTGAVSYGYTF
NA	TRBV27	16	TRBJ2-5	NA	TGTGCCAGCAGTTCTATCGGCTGGTTTGATCAGGAGACCCAGTACTTC	CASSSIGWFDQETQYF
NA	TRBV6-1	12	TRBJ1-5	NA	TGTGCCAGCGGGGCAGGCAATCAGCCCCAGCATTTT	CASGAGNQPQHF
NA	TRBV7-9	14	TRBJ2-7	once	TGTGCCAGCAGCCCCGTTAGCGGCTCCTACGAGCAGTACTTC	CASSPVSGSYEQYF
NA	TRBV5-1	17	TRBJ1-6	NA	TGCGCCAGCAGCTTGGTCCGGGGCGGAATGGAGGATTCACCCCTCCACTTT	CASSLVRGGMEDSPLHF
TRBD2	TRBV9	14	TRBJ2-7	NA	TGTGCCAGCAGTTCGGGGGGTACCTCCTACGAGCAGTACTTC	CASSSGGTSYEQYF
TRBD2	TRBV5-1	14	TRBJ2-7	NA	TGCGCCAGCAGCTGGGGGACTAGCGGCTACGAGCAGTACTTC	CASSWGTSGYEQYF
NA	TRBV4-1	15	TRBJ1-5	NA	TGCGCCAGCAGCCAAGAGAACGGGGGCAGACAGCCCCAGCATTTT	CASSQENGGRQPQHF
NA	TRBV10-3	14	TRBJ2-3	NA	TGTGCCATCAGGGAAGGGACTAGCACAGATACGCAGTATTTT	CAIREGTSTDTQYF
TRBD1	TRBV2	13	TRBJ1-2	few	TGTGCCAGCAGTGATCCCAGGGGGCATGGCTACACCTTC	CASSDPRGHGYTF
TRBD1	TRBV30	14	TRBJ2-7	NA	TGTGCCTGGAGTGGGGGACAGGGCTCCTACGAGCAGTACTTC	CAWSGGQGSYEQYF
TRBD2	TRBV7-2	15	TRBJ2-1	NA	TGTGCCAGCTTAACCCAGGTAGCGGGAGACAATGAGCAGTTCTTC	CASLTQVAGDNEQFF
TRBD2	TRBV6-5	16	TRBJ2-3	NA	TGTGCCAGCAGTTTGACTAGCGGGGGGGCAGGAGATACGCAGTATTTT	CASSLTSGGAGDTQYF
NA	TRBV18	14	TRBJ2-3	NA	TGTGCCAGCTCACCAGGAACTTCCCCCGATACGCAGTATTTT	CASSPGTSPDTQYF
NA	TRBV30	15	TRBJ1-2	NA	TGTGCCTGGAGCCAAAGGGACGGCGGTGGCTATGGCTACACCTTC	CAWSQRDGGGYGYTF
TRBD1	TRBV5-1	14	TRBJ2-2	NA	TGCGCCAGCAGCTTCACAGGGGACACCGGGGAGCTGTTTTTT	CASSFTGDTGELFF
TRBD1	TRBV5-1	14	TRBJ1-1	NA	TGCGCCAGCAGCCACGACAGGGATTGGACTGAAGCTTTCTTT	CASSHDRDWTEAFF
NA	TRBV6-1	13	TRBJ1-1	NA	TGTGCCAGCAGTCAACAAGCCGGTACAAGGGCTTTCTTT	CASSQQAGTRAFF
NA	TRBV2	15	TRBJ2-7	NA	TGTGCCAGCAGCCCGGGACGGGGAATAGGCTACGAGCAGTACTTC	CASSPGRGIGYEQYF